The following is a TCR beta chain sequence with its context. Its matching antigen is unknown. The data originate from a study of cytomegalovirus exposure and HLA in healthy donors. In the study overall: Genotyping showed around 80% of roughly 400 donors falling in the Caucasian-associated ancestry cluster.

General study findings and limits: A missense variant in DCLRE1C was later tied to TCR beta V- and J-gene trimming. Excluded: some indistinguishable V segments such as TRBV6-2 and TRBV6-3.

The primer mix had 60 Vbeta and 13 Jbeta primers. The assay was immunoSEQ multiplex PCR, and TCRdb's table has in-frame clones only and misses some. In the table there are more than 85,000 clones, less than 85% of which are singletons. With 6 bases removed from V and 0 bases from J, the gap between germline ends came to 8 bases. Germline values: CDR1 SGHAT, CDR2 FQNNGV. The CDR3 runs 14 residues. Material for sequencing was PBMCs. The receptor was isolated from a man aged 35-49 years in good health and CMV-seronegative. V gene TRBV11-2 combines with J gene TRBJ2-2; unclear D gene. The CDR3 region has the DNA TGTGCCAGCAGGGGCCTATCGAACACCGGGGAGCTGTTTTTT. Its translation is CASRGLSNTGELFF.